The sequence of this T cell receptor (beta chain) was determined in a study of blood T cell repertoires in COVID-19. The overall study: Samples of COVID-19 (acute and convalescent) were obtained from the United States, Italy and Spain. In each case, the material was cDNA or gDNA derived from T cells, B-cell-depleted T cells, or PBMCs.

Per the authors' pipeline: Amplification of reference gene primers was used by the study to estimate nucleated cell counts. The assay was immunoSEQ multiplex PCR, and TCRdb's table has in-frame clones only and misses some. The V and J calls and clone size are taken from that table; D and trimming were inferred from the DNA. The data show around 160,000 clones, around 80% seen once. Trimming at V came to 4 bases and at J to 8 bases, leaving 8 bases not matched to a gene. Germline V gene data show CDR1 as GTSNPN and CDR2 as SVGIG (reference sequence). The CDR3 sequence is 14 residues long. This receptor was taken from a man between 60 and 70 years old with active or convalescent COVID-19. The rearrangement uses TRBV30 and TRBJ1-6, with 7 bases identical to TRBD1. Input material: peripheral blood. This CDR3 is CAWTSGTEYSPLHF. In nucleotides, the CDR3 is TGTGCCTGGACCTCCGGGACAGAGTATTCACCCCTCCACTTT.